One T cell receptor beta chain is described in this entry. The data stem from a study of cytomegalovirus exposure and HLA in healthy donors. CDR1 and CDR2 (germline): MGHRA, YSYEKL. V lost 5 bases and J 0 bases, leaving 23 bases between the germline ends. The CDR3 is made up of 18 amino acids. Here immunoSEQ multiplex PCR was the method, and the copy in TCRdb shows in-frame clones only, minus some. The data hold a few hundred thousand clones, with approximately 83% observed a single time. The chain employs TRBV4-1 and TRBJ2-7; possible D gene TRBD2, 5 bases. This sequence was found in a woman aged 18-29 years in good health and CMV-seronegative. The source material was PBMCs. In nucleotides, the CDR3 is TGCGCCAGCAGCTATCGTCCAAGGGTGGTAGCGAGCTCCTACGAGCAGTACTTC. This translates into CASSYRPRVVASSYEQYF.